This T cell receptor beta chain was obtained from a study of blood T cell repertoires in COVID-19. Across the whole study: COVID-19 samples from acute and convalescent phases originated in the United States, Italy and Spain. PBMCs, B-cell-depleted T cells, or T cells were the source of the cDNA or gDNA that made up the material.

Unmatched junction bases numbered 6, after V lost 6 bases and J lost 0 bases. Germline values: CDR1 SGHRS, CDR2 YFSETQ. This CDR3 is built from 16 residues. Clones were sequenced by immunoSEQ multiplex PCR, and TCRdb holds only the in-frame ones, with some missing. The table has roughly 400,000 clones, around 87% seen once; the top ten hold about 2.1%. Patients in Seattle were enrolled during active infection, then followed longitudinally. The receptor's source is a woman in her sixties with COVID-19, enrolled during active disease. The specimen sequenced was peripheral blood. V gene TRBV5-1 combines with J gene TRBJ1-1; 12 bases are a match to TRBD1. The DNA for the CDR3 is TGCGCCAGCAAGGGGACAGGGGGCCTCATGAACACTGAAGCTTTCTTT. It codes for CASKGTGGLMNTEAFF. The complete variable domain, with remaining parts taken from reference TRBV5-1 and TRBJ1-1, reads KAGVTQTPRYLIKTRGQQVTLSCSPISGHRSVSWYQQTPGQGLQFLFEYFSETQRNKGNFPGRFSGRQFSNSRSEMNVSTLELGDSALYLCASKGTGGLMNTEAFFGQGTRLTVV.